The present T cell receptor beta chain was sequenced within a study of T cell responses to AZD1222 COVID-19 vaccine. General study results and limits: Along spike, vaccine-associated CD4 TCRs were found throughout, with dominance at 160-218 and 743-854. Females outnumbered males among donors, who were mostly white British; clonal diversity was possibly underestimated. Increases in Spike-specific TCR breadth and depth were seen after two AZD1222 doses. Every sample of the repertoires postdated the peak T cell response.

Germline V gives CDR1 SGHTS, CDR2 YDEGEE. The CDR3 sequence is 15 residues long. Trimming took off 0 bases at V and 2 bases at J, with 6 bases between the two ends. This clone occurred once. Its target is unknown. Profiled with immunoSEQ multiplex PCR; TCRdb holds only in-frame clones, not every one. This table has roughly 200,000 clones, approximately 94% appearing once. The sequence was obtained from an adult who received the MenACWY meningococcal vaccine as a control. The V gene is TRBV5-8, the J gene TRBJ2-6; no firm D call. The sample was peripheral blood, taken 28 days after the second dose of the MenACWY control vaccine. The CDR3 coding sequence is TGTGCCAGCAGCTTGGTGGCCCCTGGGGCCAACGTCCTGACTTTC. Protein product: CASSLVAPGANVLTF.